This T cell receptor beta chain was documented in a study of blood T cells in healthy people across ages. Study-level points and caveats: Among T cells, TCR beta diversity per million cells dropped roughly linearly as age rose.

This clonotype was seen more than once but under ten times. The target antigen is unknown. Investigators took about 10 milliliters of peripheral blood from every donor. Alongside a J-beta primer mix, a sample-barcoded 5' primer served in a second PCR lasting about 6 to 12 cycles. MiXCR was run by TCRdb on the 5' RACE reads, yielding one entry per CDR3 protein. The repertoire holds roughly 1.7 million distinct CDR3 sequences, about 31% seen once, with over 9% in the top ten. CDR1 is GTSNPN, CDR2 SVGIG, per germline (reference sequence). The CDR3 runs 14 residues. V was trimmed by 4 bases and J by 4 bases, leaving 14 bases between them.

The specimen sequenced was blood. This TCR was recovered from a woman aged 25 to 39 in good health. The chain employs TRBV30 and TRBJ2-1; D ambiguous. The chain's CDR3 is CAWNRKRLYNEQFF. The CDR3 nucleotides read TGTGCCTGGAACCGAAAACGGCTATACAATGAGCAGTTCTTC.